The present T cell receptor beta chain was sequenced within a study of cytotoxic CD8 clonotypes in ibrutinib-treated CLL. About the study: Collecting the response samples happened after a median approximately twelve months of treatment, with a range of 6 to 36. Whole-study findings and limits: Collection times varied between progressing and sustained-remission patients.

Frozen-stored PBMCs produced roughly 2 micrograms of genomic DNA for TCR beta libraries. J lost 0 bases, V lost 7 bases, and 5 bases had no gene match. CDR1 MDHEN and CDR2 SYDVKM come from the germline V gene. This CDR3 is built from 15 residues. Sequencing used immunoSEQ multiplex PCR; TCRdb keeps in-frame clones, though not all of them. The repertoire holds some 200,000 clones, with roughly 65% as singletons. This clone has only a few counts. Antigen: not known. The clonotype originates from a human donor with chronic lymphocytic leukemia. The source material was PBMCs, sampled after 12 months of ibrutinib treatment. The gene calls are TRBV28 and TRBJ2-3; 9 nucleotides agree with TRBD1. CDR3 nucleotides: TGTGCCAGCAACCCGGACAGGGGAAGCACAGATACGCAGTATTTT. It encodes CASNPDRGSTDTQYF.